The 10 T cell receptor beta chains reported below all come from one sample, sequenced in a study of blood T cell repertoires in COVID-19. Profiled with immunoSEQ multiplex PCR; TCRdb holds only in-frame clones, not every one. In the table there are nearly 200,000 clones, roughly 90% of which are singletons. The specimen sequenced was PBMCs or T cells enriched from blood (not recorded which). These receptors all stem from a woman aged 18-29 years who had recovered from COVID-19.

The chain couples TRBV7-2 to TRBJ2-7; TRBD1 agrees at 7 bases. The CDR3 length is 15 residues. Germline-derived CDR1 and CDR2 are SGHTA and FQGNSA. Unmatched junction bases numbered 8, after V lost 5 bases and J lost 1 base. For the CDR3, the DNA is TGTGCCAGCAGCACACACAGGGGACCTTCCTACGAGCAGTACTTC. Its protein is CASSTHRGPSYEQYF.

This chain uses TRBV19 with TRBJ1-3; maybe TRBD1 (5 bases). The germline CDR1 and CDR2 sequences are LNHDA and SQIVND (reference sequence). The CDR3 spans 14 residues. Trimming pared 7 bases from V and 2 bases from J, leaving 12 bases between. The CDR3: CASKERGTGNTIYF. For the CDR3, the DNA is TGTGCCAGTAAGGAAAGGGGAACTGGAAACACCATATATTTT.

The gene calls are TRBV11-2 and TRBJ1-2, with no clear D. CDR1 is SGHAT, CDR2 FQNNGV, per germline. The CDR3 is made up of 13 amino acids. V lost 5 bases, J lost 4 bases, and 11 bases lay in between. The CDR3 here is CASSPEISYGYTF. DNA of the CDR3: TGTGCCAGCAGCCCGGAGATCTCCTATGGCTACACCTTC.

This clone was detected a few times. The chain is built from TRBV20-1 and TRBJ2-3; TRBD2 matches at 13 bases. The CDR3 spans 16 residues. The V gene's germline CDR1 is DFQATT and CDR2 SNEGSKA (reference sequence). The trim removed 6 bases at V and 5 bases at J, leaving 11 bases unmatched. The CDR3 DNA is TGCAGTGCGAGTCTTACGGGACTAGCGGGGTTAGATACGCAGTATTTT. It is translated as CSASLTGLAGLDTQYF.

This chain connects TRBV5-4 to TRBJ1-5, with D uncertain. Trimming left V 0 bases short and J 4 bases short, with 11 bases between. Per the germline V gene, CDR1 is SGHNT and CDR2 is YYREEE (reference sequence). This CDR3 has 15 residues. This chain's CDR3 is CASSLGSGVNQPQHF. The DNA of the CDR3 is TGTGCCAGCAGCTTGGGTTCCGGGGTTAATCAGCCCCAGCATTTT.

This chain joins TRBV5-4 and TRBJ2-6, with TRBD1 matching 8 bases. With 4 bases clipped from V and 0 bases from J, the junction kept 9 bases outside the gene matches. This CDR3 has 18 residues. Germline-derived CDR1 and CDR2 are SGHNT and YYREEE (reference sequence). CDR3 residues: CASSAVIRGPSGANVLTF. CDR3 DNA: TGTGCCAGCAGCGCGGTGATCAGGGGGCCCTCTGGGGCCAACGTCCTGACTTTC.

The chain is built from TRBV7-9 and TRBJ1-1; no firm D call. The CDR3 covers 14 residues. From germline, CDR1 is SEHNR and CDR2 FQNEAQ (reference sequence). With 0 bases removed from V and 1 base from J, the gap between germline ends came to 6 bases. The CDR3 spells CASSLATQNTEAFF. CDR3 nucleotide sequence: TGTGCCAGCAGCTTAGCGACACAGAACACTGAAGCTTTCTTT.

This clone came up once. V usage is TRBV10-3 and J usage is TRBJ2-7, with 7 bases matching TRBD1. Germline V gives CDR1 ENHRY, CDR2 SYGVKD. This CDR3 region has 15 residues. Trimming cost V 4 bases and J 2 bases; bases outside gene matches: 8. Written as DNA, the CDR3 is TGTGCCATCAGTGGCGCGGACAGGTCAGCCTACGAGCAGTACTTC. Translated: CAISGADRSAYEQYF.

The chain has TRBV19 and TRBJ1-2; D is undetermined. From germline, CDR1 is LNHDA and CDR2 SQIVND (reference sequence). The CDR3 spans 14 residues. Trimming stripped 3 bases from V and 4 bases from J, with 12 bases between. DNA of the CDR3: TGTGCCAGTAGTATGGGCAGTTCACTCTATGGCTACACCTTC. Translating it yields CASSMGSSLYGYTF.

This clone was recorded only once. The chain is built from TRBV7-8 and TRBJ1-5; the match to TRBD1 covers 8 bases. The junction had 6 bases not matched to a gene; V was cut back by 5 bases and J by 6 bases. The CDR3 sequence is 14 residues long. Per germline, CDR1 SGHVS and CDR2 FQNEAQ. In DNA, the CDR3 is TGTGCCAGCAGCCCAAACAGGGGGGGTCAGCCCCAGCATTTT. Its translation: CASSPNRGGQPQHF.